This passage covers 7 T cell receptor beta chains from one sample sequenced in a study of blood T cell repertoires in COVID-19. Assay used: immunoSEQ multiplex PCR; TCRdb lists only in-frame clones, some missing. The top ten clones hold around 7% of a sample with roughly 160,000 clones, about 86% of them seen once. The material sequenced was peripheral blood. The receptors stem from a man between 45 and 60 years old with active or convalescent COVID-19.

This sequence joins TRBV29-1 and TRBJ1-1; D not certain. The germline V gene encodes CDR1 SQVTM and CDR2 ANQGSEA. The CDR3 spans 11 residues. The germline V and J ends were trimmed by 1 base and 6 bases, with 6 bases remaining between them. The CDR3 protein is CSVEGPPEAFF. The CDR3 region has the DNA TGCAGCGTTGAAGGGCCCCCTGAAGCTTTCTTT.

The V gene is TRBV12-3 or TRBV12-4, the J gene TRBJ1-2; TRBD1 might be the D (5 bases). V was cut by 4 bases and J by 7 bases, with 10 bases left in between. This CDR3 spans 12 amino acids. In nucleotides, the CDR3 is TGTGCCAGCAGTTCCCAGGGAGGTGGCTACACCTTC. The encoded protein is CASSSQGGGYTF.

The V call is TRBV19, the J call TRBJ1-4; 12 bases line up with TRBD1. Trimming took 2 bases from V and 7 from J; bases not matched to a gene: 8. Germline lookup yields CDR1 LNHDA and CDR2 SQIVND (reference sequence). This CDR3 contains 17 residues. CDR3 in amino acids: CASSIRGTGGRSEKLFF. The CDR3 DNA follows: TGTGCCAGTAGTATAAGGGGGACAGGGGGCAGGAGTGAAAAACTGTTTTTT.

This rearrangement joins TRBV18 to TRBJ2-6, with TRBD1 as a possible D gene (5 bases). Trimming left V 0 bases short and J 0 bases short, with 9 bases between. The germline V gene encodes CDR1 KGHSH and CDR2 LQKENI. This CDR3 is built from 17 residues. As DNA, the CDR3 is TGTGCCAGCTCACCACCAACAGGAAGCTCTGGGGCCAACGTCCTGACTTTC. Translating it yields CASSPPTGSSGANVLTF.

V is TRBV7-2 and J is TRBJ2-1, with a possible D match to TRBD2 (5 bases). CDR1 SGHTA and CDR2 FQGNSA come from the germline V gene. The CDR3 loop spans 16 amino acids. V was clipped by 1 base and J by 2 bases, with 12 bases between them. The CDR3 bases are TGTGCCAGCAGCTTAGTATTCGGGAACGCCTACAATGAGCAGTTCTTC. Translated: CASSLVFGNAYNEQFF.

J is TRBJ2-7 and V is TRBV4-3; 14 nucleotides align to TRBD2. CDR1 is LGHNA and CDR2 is YSLEER in the germline V gene. The CDR3 consists of 19 residues. The trim removed 0 bases at V and 3 bases at J, leaving 10 bases unmatched. CDR3 bases: TGCGCCAGCAGCCAAGATTTATCTGGGACTAGCGGGAGATTCTACGAGCAGTACTTC. Residues: CASSQDLSGTSGRFYEQYF.

This CDR3 is CASSLKHGGGMGEQYF. CDR3 DNA sequence: TGTGCCAGCAGCCTAAAACACGGGGGGGGTATGGGCGAGCAGTACTTC. V and J are TRBV3-1 (or the pseudogene TRBV3-2) and TRBJ2-7; TRBD2 agrees at 8 bases. In germline, CDR1 is LGHDT, CDR2 YNNKEL (reference sequence). Unmatched junction bases numbered 14, after V lost 4 bases and J lost 6 bases. The CDR3 totals 16 residues.